This TCR beta chain is from a study of blood T cell repertoires in COVID-19. Whole-study context: Samples taken during acute and convalescent COVID-19 were collected in the United States, Italy and Spain.

Germline CDR1 KGHSH, CDR2 LQKENI. The V and J ends lost 0 bases and 2 bases, in that order; junction bases with no gene match: 4. This CDR3 region has 15 residues. The authors' processing: Reference gene primer amplification gave estimated nucleated cell counts. Sequenced by immunoSEQ multiplex PCR; TCRdb stores in-frame clones only, minus some. The V and J calls and clone size were taken over from that table, and D and trimming were inferred from the DNA. The table has about 120,000 clones, under 95% seen once. The source material was peripheral blood. The gene calls are TRBV18 and TRBJ2-7; the match to TRBD2 covers 7 bases. This TCR was recovered from a man aged 55 to 70 with COVID-19, enrolled during active disease. This chain's CDR3 is CASSPPTGGTYEQYF. The CDR3 bases are TGTGCCAGCTCACCACCGACGGGGGGTACCTACGAGCAGTACTTC.